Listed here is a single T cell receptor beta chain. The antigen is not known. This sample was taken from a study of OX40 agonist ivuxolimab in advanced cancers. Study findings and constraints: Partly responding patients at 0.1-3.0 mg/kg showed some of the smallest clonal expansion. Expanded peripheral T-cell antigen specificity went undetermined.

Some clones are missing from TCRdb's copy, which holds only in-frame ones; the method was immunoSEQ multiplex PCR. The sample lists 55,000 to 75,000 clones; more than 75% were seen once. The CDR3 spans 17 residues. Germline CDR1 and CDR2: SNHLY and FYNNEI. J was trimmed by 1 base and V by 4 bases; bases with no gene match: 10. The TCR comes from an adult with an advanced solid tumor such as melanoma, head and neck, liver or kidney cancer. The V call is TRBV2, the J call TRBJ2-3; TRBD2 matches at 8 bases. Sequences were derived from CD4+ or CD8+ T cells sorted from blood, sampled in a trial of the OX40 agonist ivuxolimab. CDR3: CASSVSGEAFRTDTQYF. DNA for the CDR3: TGTGCCAGCAGTGTTAGCGGGGAGGCCTTTCGCACAGATACGCAGTATTTT.